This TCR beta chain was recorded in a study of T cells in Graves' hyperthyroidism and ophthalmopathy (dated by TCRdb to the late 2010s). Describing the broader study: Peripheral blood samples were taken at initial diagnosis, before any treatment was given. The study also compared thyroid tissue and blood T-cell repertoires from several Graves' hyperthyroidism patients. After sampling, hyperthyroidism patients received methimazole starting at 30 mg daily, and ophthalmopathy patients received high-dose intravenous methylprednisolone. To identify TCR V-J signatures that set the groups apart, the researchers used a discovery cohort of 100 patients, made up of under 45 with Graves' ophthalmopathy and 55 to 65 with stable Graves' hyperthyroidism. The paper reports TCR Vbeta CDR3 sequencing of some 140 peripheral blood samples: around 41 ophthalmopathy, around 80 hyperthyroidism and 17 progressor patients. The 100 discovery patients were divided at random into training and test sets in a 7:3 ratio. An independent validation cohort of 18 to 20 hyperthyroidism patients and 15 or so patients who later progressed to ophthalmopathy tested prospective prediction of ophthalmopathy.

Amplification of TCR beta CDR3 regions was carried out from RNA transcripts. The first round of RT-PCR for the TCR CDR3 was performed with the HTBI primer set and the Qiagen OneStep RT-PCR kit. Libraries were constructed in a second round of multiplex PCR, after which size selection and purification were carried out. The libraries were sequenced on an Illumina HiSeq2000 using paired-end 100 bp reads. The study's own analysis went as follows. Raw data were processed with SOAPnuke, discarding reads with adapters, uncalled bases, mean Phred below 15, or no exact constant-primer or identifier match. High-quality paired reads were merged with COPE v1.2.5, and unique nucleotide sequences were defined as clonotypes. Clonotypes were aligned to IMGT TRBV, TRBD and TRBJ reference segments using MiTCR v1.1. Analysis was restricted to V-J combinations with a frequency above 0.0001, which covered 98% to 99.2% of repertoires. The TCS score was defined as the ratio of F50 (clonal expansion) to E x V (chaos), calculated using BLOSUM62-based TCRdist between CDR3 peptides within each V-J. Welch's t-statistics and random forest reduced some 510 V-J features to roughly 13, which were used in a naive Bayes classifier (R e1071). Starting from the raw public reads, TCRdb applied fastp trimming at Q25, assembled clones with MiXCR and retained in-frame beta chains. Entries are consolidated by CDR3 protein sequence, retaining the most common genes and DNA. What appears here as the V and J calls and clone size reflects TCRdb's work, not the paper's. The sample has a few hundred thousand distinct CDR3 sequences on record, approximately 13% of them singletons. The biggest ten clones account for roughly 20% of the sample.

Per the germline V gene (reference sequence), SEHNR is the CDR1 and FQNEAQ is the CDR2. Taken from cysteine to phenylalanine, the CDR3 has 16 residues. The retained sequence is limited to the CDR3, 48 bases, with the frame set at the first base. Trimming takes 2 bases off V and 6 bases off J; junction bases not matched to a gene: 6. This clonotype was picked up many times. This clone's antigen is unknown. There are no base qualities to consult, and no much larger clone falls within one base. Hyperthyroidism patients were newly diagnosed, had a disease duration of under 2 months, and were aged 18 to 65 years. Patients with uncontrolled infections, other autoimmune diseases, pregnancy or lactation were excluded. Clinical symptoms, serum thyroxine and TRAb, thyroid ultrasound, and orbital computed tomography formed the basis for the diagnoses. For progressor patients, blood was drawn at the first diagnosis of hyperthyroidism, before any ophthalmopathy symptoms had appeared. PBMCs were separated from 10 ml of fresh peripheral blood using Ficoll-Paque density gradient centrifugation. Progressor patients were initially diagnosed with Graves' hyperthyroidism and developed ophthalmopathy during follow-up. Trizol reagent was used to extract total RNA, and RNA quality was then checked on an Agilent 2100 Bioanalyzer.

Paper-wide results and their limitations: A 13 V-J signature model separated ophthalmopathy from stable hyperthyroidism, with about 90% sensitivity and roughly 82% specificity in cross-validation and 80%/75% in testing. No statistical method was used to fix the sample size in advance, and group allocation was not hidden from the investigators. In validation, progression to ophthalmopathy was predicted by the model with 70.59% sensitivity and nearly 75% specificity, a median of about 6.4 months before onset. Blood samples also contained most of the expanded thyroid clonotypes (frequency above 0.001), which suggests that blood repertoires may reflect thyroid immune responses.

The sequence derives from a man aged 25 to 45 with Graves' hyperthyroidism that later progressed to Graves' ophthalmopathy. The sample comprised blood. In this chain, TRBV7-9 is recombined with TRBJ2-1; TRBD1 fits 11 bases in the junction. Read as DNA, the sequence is TGTGCCAGCAGCTTATGGACAGGGGGCTACTCCAATGAGCAGTTCTTC. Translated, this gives CASSLWTGGYSNEQFF.